This T cell receptor beta chain was sequenced during a study of metastatic and nonmetastatic thyroid tumors. As for the study in general: Patients with malignant and benign thyroid disease provided blood and tumor or nodule tissue, whose repertoires were compared.

TCRdb re-processed the PCR reads through MiXCR. The data show 20,000 to 25,000 clones, about 15% seen once. Study-level results: TCR beta diversity was reportedly significantly higher in malignant thyroid tumors than benign nodules, in blood and tumor.

As for this clone: What it binds is not known.

Germline V CDR1 and CDR2: SGHRS, YFSETQ. This CDR3 region has 15 residues. Trimming took off 4 bases at V and 4 bases at J, with 18 bases between the two ends. None of the patients had undergone any treatment ahead of thyroid surgery. The clonotype comes from a female donor with papillary thyroid cancer or a benign thyroid nodule (not recorded which). Some clones in this sample may be carry-over from other donors' samples. The chain employs TRBV5-1 and TRBJ2-7, with unresolved D. What was sequenced was blood. Here the CDR3 reads CASSLSRSGGYEQYF. In DNA, the CDR3 is TGCGCCAGCAGCCTGTCACGTTCCGGTGGGTACGAGCAGTACTTC.